This T cell receptor beta chain was retrieved from a study of glioma-infiltrating T cells after dendritic cell vaccination (dated by TCRdb to 2015 to 2016). In the study overall: The cohort included 15 or so glioblastoma patients drawn from Phase I and II dendritic cell vaccination trials, of whom 9 were newly diagnosed and 6 had recurrent disease. Each patient was given three intradermal dendritic cell vaccine injections, spaced two weeks apart, in the arm below the axilla. Tumor-infiltrating lymphocyte content was quantified and tumor and blood repertoires were compared in dendritic cell-vaccinated glioblastoma patients by deep sequencing of TCR beta CDR3 regions. Survival after dendritic cell vaccination was correlated with TCR sequencing metrics, such as TIL content and the overlap between tumor and blood repertoires. Autologous tumor lysate-pulsed dendritic cell vaccination was administered to the patients between the early 2000s and the early 2010s. The vaccine was prepared from monocyte-derived dendritic cells that were cultured for approximately seven days with IL-4 and GM-CSF and then pulsed overnight with autologous tumor lysate. Overall study outcomes, separate from this receptor: After dendritic cell vaccination, a higher estimated pretreatment TIL content predicted longer time to progression and longer overall survival. No direct relationship between TCR clonality and survival was found, suggesting that a diverse polyclonal response may matter. The cohort was small and heterogeneous, only a few patients had full blood and tumor sets, and even fewer had initial-recurrent tumor pairs. The TCR overlap response model with three groups was called speculative and said to need prospective validation.

Using the immunoSEQ assay, TCRB CDR3 regions were amplified from about 1.9 micrograms of genomic DNA, or from all available DNA when less than that was on hand. The multiplex PCR employed 60 forward primers targeting TCR V beta segments and 13 reverse primers targeting J beta segments. To estimate reads per starting template, synthetic control templates were spiked into each sample at limiting dilution. Sequencing produced 87 bp reads on the Illumina HiSeq System. For the original study's pipeline: To remove PCR and sequencing errors, closely related sequences were merged with a nearest neighbor algorithm. TCR overlap was defined as the percentage of unique tumor TCR beta sequences that were also found in the peripheral blood of the same patient. Here the immuneACCESS table is served through TCRdb, limited to in-frame sequences with V and J called. Missing clones are a known gap in these copies; in checked studies unresolved V genes cover under half, and the rest lacks a known reason. That table gives V, J and clone size, and the DNA gave D and trimming. The sample has tens of thousands of clones on record, roughly 80% of them singletons. Around 1.9% of the sample lies in the top ten.

The CDR3 numbers 15 residues from cysteine through phenylalanine. Kept here is only the CDR3 DNA, which spans 45 bases and is read in frame from base 1. Reading the germline V gene gives CDR1 SGHRS and CDR2 YFSETQ. V and J lose 0 bases and 0 bases, and a span of 9 bases separates them. Remarks on this clone: Its antigen is unknown. It has no much larger one-base neighbor in the sample; base qualities were not kept.

To be selected, patients needed enough residual fresh-frozen tumor tissue and more than two years of available survival data. An isocitrate dehydrogenase mutation was not carried by any of the glioblastoma patients, although molecular status was otherwise variable. PBMC were collected before vaccination, two weeks after the third vaccination, and at tumor progression when it occurred. Genomic DNA was extracted with the Qiagen DNeasy Blood extraction Kit. The specimen comprised blood, sampled before dendritic cell vaccination. This sequence was found in a human donor with glioblastoma. Recombination linked TRBV5-1 to TRBJ2-5, with no confidently assigned D gene. The DNA reads TGCGCCAGCAGCTTGGGCGCACAGTACCAAGAGACCCAGTACTTC. This gives the protein CASSLGAQYQETQYF.